The 19 T cell receptor beta chains given below trace back to one sample, sequenced in a study of shared T cell receptors in the human thymus. Sequenced by immunoSEQ multiplex PCR; TCRdb stores in-frame clones only, minus some. Of hundreds of thousands of clones in the sample, approximately 90% were seen once. This sample also belongs to another study, concerning human thymus T cells.

Sequencing input: thymocytes. The receptors derive from a boy younger than two with a congenital heart defect.

The chain couples TRBV19 to TRBJ2-3; D gene uncertain. Looked up from germline, CDR1 is LNHDA and CDR2 is SQIVND (reference sequence). The CDR3 sequence is 11 residues long. V lost 6 bases and J 6 bases, leaving 7 bases between the germline ends. CDR3 bases: TGTGCCAGTAGGGTTGCGGATACGCAGTATTTT. It is translated as CASRVADTQYF. The whole variable domain, filled in from reference TRBV19 and TRBJ2-3, reads DGGITQSPKYLFRKEGQNVTLSCEQNLNHDAMYWYRQDPGQGLRLIYYSQIVNDFQKGDIAEGYSVSREKKESFPLTVTSAQKNPTAFYLCASRVADTQYFGPGTRLTVL.

The V and J genes are TRBV19 and TRBJ2-7; D might be TRBD1 (5 bases). The germline CDR1 and CDR2 sequences are LNHDA and SQIVND (reference sequence). V lost 6 bases and J lost 2, with 20 bases in between. This CDR3 has 16 residues. CDR3 sequence: CASSHPPQGGPYEQYF. In DNA form, the CDR3 reads TGTGCCAGTAGCCACCCTCCCCAGGGCGGACCCTACGAGCAGTACTTC.

The rearrangement uses TRBV5-6 and TRBJ2-1, with a weak D call TRBD2 (6 bases). CDR1 and CDR2 (germline): SGHDT, YYEEEE. The CDR3 is 18 amino acids. V was pared by 3 bases and J by 0 bases, with 19 bases between. CDR3 in DNA: TGTGCCAGCAGCTCAGTCCGGGGCGGGACCGCCTCCTACAATGAGCAGTTCTTC. Residues: CASSSVRGGTASYNEQFF. Variable domain in full (rest from reference TRBV5-6 and TRBJ2-1): DAGVTQSPTHLIKTRGQQVTLRCSPKSGHDTVSWYQQALGQGPQFIFQYYEEEERQRGNFPDRFSGHQFPNYSSELNVNALLLGDSALYLCASSSVRGGTASYNEQFFGPGTRLTVL.

The gene calls are TRBV5-6 and TRBJ2-3; 9 bases align to TRBD1. Germline CDR1 reads SGHDT; CDR2 reads YYEEEE. CDR3 length equals 16 residues. V lost 0 bases, J lost 4 bases, and 6 bases stayed unmatched. In DNA, the CDR3 is TGTGCCAGCAGCTTGGACGGGACAGGGACCCCAGATACGCAGTATTTT. It yields the protein CASSLDGTGTPDTQYF. Combining the CDR3 with reference TRBV5-6 and TRBJ2-3 gives the whole variable domain DAGVTQSPTHLIKTRGQQVTLRCSPKSGHDTVSWYQQALGQGPQFIFQYYEEEERQRGNFPDRFSGHQFPNYSSELNVNALLLGDSALYLCASSLDGTGTPDTQYFGPGTRLTVL.

The rearrangement links TRBV7-2 to TRBJ2-3, with 8 bases identical to TRBD1. V gave up 5 bases and J gave up 1 base; unmatched junction bases: 8. Germline V gene data show CDR1 as SGHTA and CDR2 as FQGNSA. There are 16 residues in the CDR3. CDR3 region: CASSQWTGMGTDTQYF. DNA for the CDR3: TGTGCCAGCAGCCAATGGACAGGGATGGGCACAGATACGCAGTATTTT.

V gene TRBV27 combines with J gene TRBJ2-1, with 8 bases that match TRBD1. With 7 bases clipped from V and 6 bases from J, the junction kept 14 bases outside the gene matches. The V gene's germline CDR1 is MNHEY and CDR2 SMNVEV (reference sequence). This CDR3 contains 16 residues. The CDR3 region has the DNA TGTGCCAGCATCTCTTCCGACAGGGGAAAATGCAATGAGCAGTTCTTC. Its translation is CASISSDRGKCNEQFF.

The chain combines TRBV10-1 with TRBJ2-2, with a weak D call TRBD1 (6 bases). The V gene's germline CDR1 is WNHNN and CDR2 SYGVQD (reference sequence). V was clipped by 9 bases and J by 4 bases, with 21 bases between them. This CDR3 has 16 amino acids. The chain's CDR3 is CASKQGPPFSTGELFF. CDR3 in DNA: TGCGCCAGTAAACAGGGCCCTCCCTTTAGCACCGGGGAGCTGTTTTTT.

The chain has TRBV10-3 and TRBJ2-6; D is perhaps TRBD1 (6 bases). Trimming shortened V by 2 bases and J by 1 base, and 21 bases separated the two germline ends. CDR3 length: 20 residues. The germline CDR1 and CDR2 sequences are ENHRY and SYGVKD. The CDR3 reads CAISEARVRDTRSGANVLTF. As DNA, the CDR3 is TGTGCCATCAGTGAGGCAAGGGTCCGGGACACGAGATCTGGGGCCAACGTCCTGACTTTC.

The rearrangement links TRBV4-2 to TRBJ2-7; 12 bases are shared with TRBD2. Germline V gene sequence: CDR1 LGHNA, CDR2 YNFKEQ. The CDR3 has 15 residues. Germline trimming cut 0 bases from V and 10 bases from J; bases unmatched to any gene: 7. The chain's CDR3 is CASSQEWTSGMVQYF. In DNA, the CDR3 is TGTGCCAGCAGCCAAGAGTGGACTAGCGGGATGGTTCAGTACTTC.

The CDR3 protein is CTSSQDLAGPIPPSTDTQYF. The CDR3 DNA is TGCACCAGCAGCCAAGATCTGGCGGGACCTATCCCCCCGAGCACAGATACGCAGTATTTT. The genes are TRBV1 and TRBJ2-3; the table's D call TRBD2 went unverified against the DNA. TRBV1 is assigned pseudogene status. This CDR3 region has 20 residues.

The CDR3 sequence is CASSGPRTGYTYEQYF. The CDR3 DNA is TGTGCCAGCAGTGGTCCCCGGACAGGGTACACCTACGAGCAGTACTTC. J is TRBJ2-7 and V is TRBV28; 8 bases line up with TRBD1. This CDR3 comprises 16 residues. Germline V lookup: CDR1 MDHEN, CDR2 SYDVKM. The V segment lost 5 bases and the J segment 2 bases; nucleotides outside the gene matches: 11.

This rearrangement joins TRBV11-1 to TRBJ1-3; 9 positions match TRBD1. The CDR3 sequence is 17 residues long. Germline V CDR1 and CDR2: SGHAT, FQDESV (reference sequence). V dropped 5 bases and J dropped 5; count of bases not matched to a gene: 13. CDR3: CASSRRPGTGRRNTIYF. CDR3 sequence (DNA): TGTGCCAGCAGCCGCAGACCCGGGACAGGGAGGAGAAACACCATATATTTT.

The chain recombines TRBV9 with TRBJ2-7, with 7 bases aligning to TRBD2. CDR1 SGDLS and CDR2 YYNGEE come from the germline V gene. The V gene end was trimmed by 4 bases and the J gene end by 2 bases; junction bases not matched to a gene: 9. CDR3 length: 15 residues. This chain's CDR3 is CASSPEREGPYEQYF. The CDR3 coding sequence is TGTGCCAGCAGCCCCGAGCGGGAAGGGCCCTACGAGCAGTACTTC.

The chain couples TRBV28 to TRBJ2-3; 9 bases line up with TRBD1. The CDR3 has 15 residues. With V trimmed by 2 bases and J by 4 bases, 4 bases remained unmatched. The germline V gene has CDR1 MDHEN and CDR2 SYDVKM. The CDR3: CASSLGDRGADTQYF. The CDR3, as DNA: TGTGCCAGCAGTTTAGGCGACAGGGGGGCAGATACGCAGTATTTT.

This clone was detected once. The junction departs from the called germline gene at one end, perhaps through a read error. The rearrangement joins TRBV15 to TRBJ2-4, with 9 nucleotides matching TRBD2. The CDR3 runs to 18 residues. Germline values: CDR1 LNHNV, CDR2 YYDKDF (reference sequence). The CDR3 DNA is TGTGCCGCCAGCAGAGATCCGGGGACTAGCCTAGCCAAAAACATTCAGTACTTC. It is translated as CAASRDPGTSLAKNIQYF.

The rearrangement links TRBV6-5 to TRBJ2-2; weak D call: TRBD1 (6 bases). This CDR3 spans 15 amino acids. Germline CDR1 and CDR2: MNHEY and SVGAGI. Trimming cost V 6 bases and J 0 bases, with 11 bases left between them. CDR3 sequence reads: CASRDRPTNTGELFF. Here the CDR3 DNA reads TGTGCCAGCAGGGACAGACCGACGAACACCGGGGAGCTGTTTTTT.

The chain links TRBV15 to TRBJ2-3; 8 bases line up with TRBD2. The CDR3 sequence is 16 residues long. Unmatched junction bases numbered 16, after V lost 1 base and J lost 13 bases. In germline, CDR1 is LNHNV, CDR2 YYDKDF (reference sequence). The CDR3 loop is CATSRGPSGPPSRKYF. In DNA, the CDR3 is TGTGCCACCAGCAGAGGTCCTAGCGGGCCCCCCTCCCGGAAGTATTTT.

V gene TRBV6-1 combines with J gene TRBJ1-3; a possible D gene is TRBD1 (6 bases). The CDR3 extends over 20 amino acids. V was clipped by 2 bases and J by 0 bases, with 23 bases between them. The germline V gene has CDR1 MNHNS and CDR2 SASEGT. CDR3 sequence (DNA): TGTGCCAGCAGTGAAAGGGGCCAGGGGTATTTAGGCCACTCTGGAAACACCATATATTTT. This sequence encodes CASSERGQGYLGHSGNTIYF.

The rearrangement links TRBV7-8 to TRBJ2-1, with TRBD2 matching 13 bases. J gave up 5 bases and V 5 bases, and 9 bases lay outside the gene matches. The germline V gene has CDR1 SGHVS and CDR2 FQNEAQ. The CDR3 spans 17 residues. CDR3 nucleotide sequence: TGTGCCAGCAGCCCCCCGGGGGGACTAGCGGGACACAATGAGCAGTTCTTC. Its protein product is CASSPPGGLAGHNEQFF.